This T cell receptor (beta chain) derives from a study of graft-versus-host responses after intestinal transplantation. Sequencing was performed with immunoSEQ multiplex PCR; in TCRdb, only in-frame clones are kept and a portion is missing. Among over 55,000 clones, about 90% were seen once, and the ten largest hold roughly 1.3%. As for this clone: The antigen is unknown.

The input for sequencing was unstimulated CD8+ T cells sorted from spleen or lymph node cells, taken before intestinal transplant. The source of this sequence is a human donor who received an intestinal transplant.

CDR3 nucleotide sequence: TGTGCCAGCTCACCGGGACAGACTTACGAGCAGTACTTC. Its protein is CASSPGQTYEQYF. The chain has TRBV18 and TRBJ2-5; 7 positions match TRBD1. Matching the DNA end better, TRBJ2-7 makes the J call doubtful. The CDR3 is 13 residues long. Germline V gene lookup returns CDR1 KGHSH and CDR2 LQKENI.